A selection of T cell receptor beta chains follows, all from one sample in a study of T cells in Graves' hyperthyroidism and ophthalmopathy. TCRdb processed the multiplex PCR reads anew with MiXCR; each CDR3 protein has one entry. The sample shows over 450,000 distinct CDR3 sequences, 17% of them seen only once. Sequencing was performed on blood. These receptors were obtained from a woman aged 18-29 years with Graves' ophthalmopathy. Each CDR3 is given with its conserved first and last residue. A D gene is named only where the DNA matches it firmly. Clone sizes are given selectively: once, few, many, or a class where the clone is expanded.

d_gene: .; v_gene: TRBV28; abundance: many; j_gene: TRBJ1-2; CDR3nt: TGTGCCAGCAGTTTATTGGTACAGATAAACTATGGCTACACCTTC; CDR3aa: CASSLLVQINYGYTF
d_gene: .; v_gene: TRBV20-1; abundance: few; j_gene: TRBJ1-1; CDR3nt: TGCAGTGCTCTGCGGGTTGAAGCTTTCTTT; CDR3aa: CSALRVEAFF
d_gene: .; v_gene: TRBV19; abundance: .; j_gene: TRBJ2-2; CDR3nt: TGTGCCAGTAGTATCAGATATCCCCGGGAGCTGTTTTTT; CDR3aa: CASSIRYPRELFF
d_gene: .; v_gene: TRBV28; abundance: many; j_gene: TRBJ1-3; CDR3nt: TGTGCCAGCAGTTTACCATCCAGGGCTGGAAACACCATATATTTT; CDR3aa: CASSLPSRAGNTIYF
d_gene: TRBD1; v_gene: TRBV27; abundance: .; j_gene: TRBJ2-2; CDR3nt: TGTGCCAGCAGTTCATTCACAGGGGCGGGCGGGGAGCTGTTTTTT; CDR3aa: CASSSFTGAGGELFF
d_gene: TRBD2; v_gene: TRBV9; abundance: many; j_gene: TRBJ2-5; CDR3nt: TGTGCCAGCAACCGGGGAGGGGAAGAGACCCAGTACTTC; CDR3aa: CASNRGGEETQYF
d_gene: TRBD2; v_gene: TRBV2; abundance: many; j_gene: TRBJ2-3; CDR3nt: TGTGCCAGCAGTGAGGAGGGAGGGGATACGCAGTATTTT; CDR3aa: CASSEEGGDTQYF
d_gene: TRBD1; v_gene: TRBV5-6; abundance: .; j_gene: TRBJ2-1; CDR3nt: TGTGCCAGCAGCCCCGGACAGGGGGCCTATGAGCAGTTCTTC; CDR3aa: CASSPGQGAYEQFF
d_gene: TRBD1; v_gene: TRBV29-1; abundance: many; j_gene: TRBJ1-2; CDR3nt: TGCAGCGTTGCCGGGACAGGGTGGAACTATGGCTACACCTTC; CDR3aa: CSVAGTGWNYGYTF
d_gene: .; v_gene: TRBV2; abundance: many; j_gene: TRBJ1-2; CDR3nt: TGTGCCAGTACATGGGTGGGGGGCAATAACTATGGCTACACCTTC; CDR3aa: CASTWVGGNNYGYTF
d_gene: .; v_gene: TRBV20-1; abundance: many; j_gene: TRBJ1-5; CDR3nt: TGCAGTGCTAGAGATCACGGCAGGGCGGACAATCAGCCCCAGCATTTT; CDR3aa: CSARDHGRADNQPQHF
d_gene: TRBD1; v_gene: TRBV28; abundance: many; j_gene: TRBJ1-2; CDR3nt: TGTGCCAGCAGCCTGACAGGGGGTCACTATGGCTACACCTTC; CDR3aa: CASSLTGGHYGYTF
d_gene: .; v_gene: TRBV27; abundance: .; j_gene: TRBJ1-2; CDR3nt: TGTGCCAGCAGTTTATCTCCCACAGGCTACGATGGCTACACCTTC; CDR3aa: CASSLSPTGYDGYTF
d_gene: .; v_gene: TRBV28; abundance: many; j_gene: TRBJ1-6; CDR3nt: TGTGCCAGCAGCTATTGGGGTAGACAGCAACCGATTAATTCACCCCTCCACTTT; CDR3aa: CASSYWGRQQPINSPLHF
d_gene: TRBD1; v_gene: TRBV29-1; abundance: many; j_gene: TRBJ2-1; CDR3nt: TGCAGCGTTGAAGATGGGACAGGGGCCGACAATGAGCAGTTCTTC; CDR3aa: CSVEDGTGADNEQFF
d_gene: TRBD1; v_gene: TRBV28; abundance: many; j_gene: TRBJ2-1; CDR3nt: TGTGCCAGCAGTCCTAGGGACAGTCCTACCTACAATGAGCAGTTCTTC; CDR3aa: CASSPRDSPTYNEQFF
d_gene: .; v_gene: TRBV28; abundance: .; j_gene: TRBJ1-1; CDR3nt: TGTGCCAGCAGTTCAAATGGAGGTATTACCACTGAAGCTTTCTTT; CDR3aa: CASSSNGGITTEAFF
d_gene: .; v_gene: TRBV24-1; abundance: few; j_gene: TRBJ1-1; CDR3nt: TGTGCCACCAGTGATTCGACGACGGCCGTGAACACTGAAGCTTTCTTT; CDR3aa: CATSDSTTAVNTEAFF
d_gene: TRBD1; v_gene: TRBV12-3/TRBV12-4; abundance: many; j_gene: TRBJ2-3; CDR3nt: TGTGCCAGCAGTTTGGGGACAGCCAGCACAGATACGCAGTATTTT; CDR3aa: CASSLGTASTDTQYF
d_gene: TRBD1; v_gene: TRBV20-1; abundance: few; j_gene: TRBJ1-5; CDR3nt: TGCAGTGCTAGAGGACAGGGGCTAGGTGGCAATCAGCCCCAGCATTTT; CDR3aa: CSARGQGLGGNQPQHF
d_gene: .; v_gene: TRBV20-1; abundance: few; j_gene: TRBJ1-1; CDR3nt: TGCAGTGCTCCCCCCCCCTTGAGAGCGATGGGCTCTGAAGCTTTCTTT; CDR3aa: CSAPPPLRAMGSEAFF
d_gene: TRBD1; v_gene: TRBV18; abundance: few; j_gene: TRBJ1-6; CDR3nt: TGTGCCAGCTCACGAGGACAGGGCTATTCACCCCTCCACTTT; CDR3aa: CASSRGQGYSPLHF
d_gene: .; v_gene: TRBV6-2/TRBV6-3; abundance: many; j_gene: TRBJ2-5; CDR3nt: TGTGCCAGCAGTTACAATCCGGATACATGGACAGACCCGGAGACCCAGTACTTC; CDR3aa: CASSYNPDTWTDPETQYF
d_gene: .; v_gene: TRBV18; abundance: few; j_gene: TRBJ1-6; CDR3nt: TGTGCCAGCTCCCCAATCAAGGGCAGGTCCGTGGACTCACCCCTCCACTTT; CDR3aa: CASSPIKGRSVDSPLHF
d_gene: .; v_gene: TRBV19; abundance: .; j_gene: TRBJ1-1; CDR3nt: TGTGCCAGTAGATTGGGGGGGAGACAGAGGACCACTATGAACACTGAAGCTTTCTTT; CDR3aa: CASRLGGRQRTTMNTEAFF
d_gene: TRBD1; v_gene: TRBV18; abundance: many; j_gene: TRBJ1-1; CDR3nt: TGTGCCAGCTCACCGTTGGACAGGCCAACTGAAGCTTTCTTT; CDR3aa: CASSPLDRPTEAFF
d_gene: .; v_gene: TRBV14; abundance: many; j_gene: TRBJ2-5; CDR3nt: TGTGCCAGCAGCCAAGAGTACCCAAGGGCGGTTGAGACCCAGTACTTC; CDR3aa: CASSQEYPRAVETQYF
d_gene: TRBD2; v_gene: TRBV11-2; abundance: few; j_gene: TRBJ2-1; CDR3nt: TGTGCCAGCTCCGGGAGGCAGGACTCCTACAATGAGCAGTTCTTC; CDR3aa: CASSGRQDSYNEQFF